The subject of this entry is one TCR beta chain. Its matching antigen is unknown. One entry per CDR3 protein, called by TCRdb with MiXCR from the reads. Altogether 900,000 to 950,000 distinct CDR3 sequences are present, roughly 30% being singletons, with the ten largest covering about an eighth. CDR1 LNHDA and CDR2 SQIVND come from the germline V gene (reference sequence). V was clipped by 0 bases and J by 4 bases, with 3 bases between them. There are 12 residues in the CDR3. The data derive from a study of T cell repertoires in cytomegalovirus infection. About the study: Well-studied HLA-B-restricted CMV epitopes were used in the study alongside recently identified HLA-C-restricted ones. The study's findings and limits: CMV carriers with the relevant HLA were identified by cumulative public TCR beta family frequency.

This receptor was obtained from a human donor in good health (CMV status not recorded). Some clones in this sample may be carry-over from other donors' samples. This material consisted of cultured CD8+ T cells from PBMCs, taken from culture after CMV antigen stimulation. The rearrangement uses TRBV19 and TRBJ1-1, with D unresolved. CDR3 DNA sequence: TGTGCCAGTAGTATAGACGCCACTGAAGCTTTCTTT. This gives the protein CASSIDATEAFF.